The 20 T cell receptor beta chains listed next were all sequenced from one sample in a study of blood T cell repertoires in COVID-19. Only in-frame clones appear in the TCRdb table, and some are missing; sequencing was by immunoSEQ multiplex PCR. The sample records about 42,000 clones, approximately 80% being singletons. The sample taken for sequencing was peripheral blood. The source is a man aged 65 to 85 with active or convalescent COVID-19.

This clone was recorded only once. The gene calls are TRBV6-1 and TRBJ2-2; D is unresolved. This CDR3 is 14 amino acids long. V was shortened by 3 bases and J by 3 bases, with 8 bases between the two germline ends. The germline gives CDR1 MNHNS, CDR2 SASEGT. The CDR3 region has the DNA TGTGCCAGCAGTGAGCTCCGAGACACCGGGGAGCTGTTTTTT. Encoded protein: CASSELRDTGELFF.

J is TRBJ2-1 and V is TRBV3-1 (or the pseudogene TRBV3-2), with D tentatively TRBD2 (6 bases). Germline V gene sequence: CDR1 LGHDT, CDR2 YNNKEL (reference sequence). The CDR3 extends over 15 amino acids. Trimming cost V 4 bases and J 6 bases, with 16 bases left between them. CDR3 region: CASSPPGTLVNEQFF. For the CDR3, the DNA is TGTGCCAGCAGCCCACCCGGGACTTTAGTCAATGAGCAGTTCTTC.

This chain connects TRBV4-1 to TRBJ2-5; 9 bases agree with TRBD1. CDR1 and CDR2 (germline): MGHRA, YSYEKL. Trimming at V came to 1 base and at J to 5 bases, leaving 5 bases not matched to a gene. The CDR3 totals 15 residues. CDR3 nucleotides: TGCGCCAGCAGCCAAGTCGGACAGGGGTTGGAGACCCAGTACTTC. The encoded protein is CASSQVGQGLETQYF.

The V and J genes are TRBV6-5 and TRBJ1-3; D ambiguous. Trimming shortened V by 7 bases and J by 8 bases, and 15 bases separated the two germline ends. The CDR3 loop spans 13 amino acids. Germline V gene sequence: CDR1 MNHEY, CDR2 SVGAGI. CDR3 nucleotide sequence: TGTGCCAGCAAGGACTTATTAGTGGACACCATATATTTT. Protein product: CASKDLLVDTIYF.

The rearrangement uses TRBV28 and TRBJ2-5, with D unclear. This CDR3 is 12 amino acids long. Trimming stripped 1 base from V and 3 bases from J, with 3 bases between. Per germline, CDR1 MDHEN and CDR2 SYDVKM. CDR3 in DNA: TGTGCCAGCAGTTTATCCAAAGAGACCCAGTACTTC. Residues: CASSLSKETQYF.

The V gene is TRBV5-4, the J gene TRBJ2-7; tentatively, D is TRBD1 (6 bases). Per germline, CDR1 SGHNT and CDR2 YYREEE (reference sequence). Between the trimmed V and J ends, which lost 1 base and 3 bases, there was a span of 14 bases. The CDR3 covers 15 residues. The CDR3 loop reads CASSLSTARGYEQYF. The CDR3 DNA sequence: TGTGCCAGCAGCTTGAGTACGGCCAGGGGCTACGAGCAGTACTTC. Drawing the rest from reference TRBV5-4 and TRBJ2-7, the complete variable domain is ETGVTQSPTHLIKTRGQQVTLRCSSQSGHNTVSWYQQALGQGPQFIFQYYREEENGRGNFPPRFSGLQFPNYSSELNVNALELDDSALYLCASSLSTARGYEQYFGPGTRLTVT.

This sequence joins TRBV21-1 and TRBJ1-5. TRBV21-1 is a pseudogene. The CDR3 totals 14 residues. The CDR3 spells CASRSPAVNQPQHF. CDR3 nucleotide sequence: TGTGCCAGCAGGTCTCCAGCGGTTAATCAGCCCCAGCATTTT.

The J gene is TRBJ1-5, the V gene TRBV2, with D hard to call. The CDR3 consists of 15 residues. Trimming left V 6 bases short and J 5 bases short, with 17 bases between. Per germline, CDR1 SNHLY and CDR2 FYNNEI. In DNA, the CDR3 is TGTGCCAGCAGAGGCGGGTCATCACGGGATCAGCCCCAGCATTTT. This sequence encodes CASRGGSSRDQPQHF.

The genes are TRBV24-1 and TRBJ2-1, with 13 bases aligning to TRBD2. V shed 2 bases and J 7 bases; nucleotides not matched to a gene: 13. The germline V gene has CDR1 KGHDR and CDR2 SFDVKD. This CDR3 spans 19 amino acids. Written as DNA, the CDR3 is TGTGCCACCAGTGATTCTTTCCGAACGACTAGCGGGGGGTTTAATGAGCAGTTCTTC. Protein product: CATSDSFRTTSGGFNEQFF.

This clone was detected once. The chain joins TRBV28 to TRBJ2-7, with 8 bases aligning to TRBD1. CDR1 is MDHEN and CDR2 is SYDVKM in the germline V gene. V lost 5 bases, J lost 6 bases, and 9 bases stayed unmatched. CDR3 length: 14 residues. CDR3 sequence reads: CASSGGQATGEQYF. The CDR3 nucleotides read TGTGCCAGCAGTGGGGGACAGGCCACGGGCGAGCAGTACTTC.

The rearrangement links TRBV4-2 to TRBJ2-3, with TRBD2 matching 7 bases. V gave up 2 bases and J gave up 2 bases; unmatched junction bases: 10. Germline V gene sequence: CDR1 LGHNA, CDR2 YNFKEQ. CDR3 length: 17 amino acids. This CDR3 reads CASSQYVGGGNTDTQYF. CDR3 in DNA: TGTGCCAGCAGCCAATACGTAGGCGGGGGAAACACAGATACGCAGTATTTT.

This clone was counted once. The chain joins TRBV9 to TRBJ2-3, with 8 bases fitting TRBD1. This CDR3 has 15 residues. J gave up 1 base and V 1 base, and 2 bases lay outside the gene matches. In germline, CDR1 is SGDLS, CDR2 YYNGEE. The CDR3 nucleotides read TGTGCCAGCAGCGTACAGGGGGCGGGCACAGATACGCAGTATTTT. Its protein product is CASSVQGAGTDTQYF.

The CDR3 protein is CAWSLRDRDYEQYF. CDR3 DNA: TGTGCCTGGAGCCTCCGGGACAGAGACTACGAGCAGTACTTC. This chain uses TRBV30 with TRBJ2-7; 7 bases are a match to TRBD1. The J segment lost 3 bases and the V segment lost 3 bases, leaving 8 bases of the junction unmatched. CDR3 length: 14 residues. Germline V gene lookup returns CDR1 GTSNPN and CDR2 SVGIG (reference sequence).

This rearrangement joins TRBV10-1 to TRBJ1-1; D is unresolved. The CDR3 is 16 amino acids. Germline V CDR1 and CDR2: WNHNN, SYGVQD (reference sequence). With 0 bases removed from V and 5 bases from J, the gap between germline ends came to 16 bases. CDR3 sequence reads: CASSESSGGSGTEAFF. DNA for the CDR3: TGCGCCAGCAGTGAGTCTAGTGGCGGGAGCGGGACTGAAGCTTTCTTT.

This clone was observed once. The rearrangement joins TRBV11-2 to TRBJ1-1, with D possibly TRBD1 on 5 matching bases. Germline-derived CDR1 and CDR2 are SGHAT and FQNNGV. The CDR3 totals 17 residues. V was shortened by 0 bases and J by 7 bases, with 21 bases between the two germline ends. CDR3 nucleotide sequence: TGTGCCAGCAGCTTAGAAGGCCGTACGGGGGTGAGGAATGAAGCTTTCTTT. It yields the protein CASSLEGRTGVRNEAFF.

The rearrangement joins TRBV5-6 to TRBJ1-4; D remains ambiguous. The length of the CDR3 is 16 residues. Germline assignment: CDR1 SGHDT and CDR2 YYEEEE. The V end was cut by 0 bases, the J end by 8 bases, with 17 bases between. Here the CDR3 reads CASSLAGSRGREKLFF. The CDR3 DNA is TGTGCCAGCAGCTTGGCCGGGAGCAGAGGGAGAGAAAAACTGTTTTTT.

The chain employs TRBV5-1 and TRBJ1-1, with no clear D. CDR1 is SGHRS, CDR2 YFSETQ, per germline. V lost 4 bases to trimming and J lost 1 base, with 8 bases between them. CDR3 length: 13 residues. CDR3 sequence reads: CASSPGTNTEAFF. Written as DNA, the CDR3 is TGCGCCAGCAGCCCGGGAACGAACACTGAAGCTTTCTTT.

The chain has TRBV19 and TRBJ1-2; D is ambiguous. Looked up from germline, CDR1 is LNHDA and CDR2 is SQIVND (reference sequence). The CDR3 consists of 16 residues. The ends were cut back, 9 bases at V and 4 bases at J, with 24 bases in the middle. In nucleotides, the CDR3 is TGTGCCAGCCACAATAGCGGGTACGGGTTGGTCTATGGCTACACCTTC. This codes for CASHNSGYGLVYGYTF. Based on the CDR3 plus reference TRBV19 and TRBJ1-2, the full variable domain is DGGITQSPKYLFRKEGQNVTLSCEQNLNHDAMYWYRQDPGQGLRLIYYSQIVNDFQKGDIAEGYSVSREKKESFPLTVTSAQKNPTAFYLCASHNSGYGLVYGYTFGSGTRLTVV.

The chain has TRBV7-9 and TRBJ2-7, with 9 bases aligning to TRBD2. The ends lost 1 base at V and 7 bases at J; junction bases unmatched: 5. The germline gives CDR1 SEHNR, CDR2 FQNEAQ (reference sequence). CDR3 length: 14 amino acids. The CDR3 loop is CASSLGGGDGEQYF. Written as DNA, the CDR3 is TGTGCCAGCAGCTTAGGCGGGGGGGACGGGGAGCAGTACTTC.

The genes are TRBV5-1 and TRBJ2-3; D not certain. Germline CDR1 is SGHRS and CDR2 is YFSETQ. The CDR3 runs 12 residues. V lost 1 base and J lost 4, with 4 bases in between. The CDR3 DNA sequence: TGCGCCAGCAGCTTGAGCGCAGATACGCAGTATTTT. As protein: CASSLSADTQYF.